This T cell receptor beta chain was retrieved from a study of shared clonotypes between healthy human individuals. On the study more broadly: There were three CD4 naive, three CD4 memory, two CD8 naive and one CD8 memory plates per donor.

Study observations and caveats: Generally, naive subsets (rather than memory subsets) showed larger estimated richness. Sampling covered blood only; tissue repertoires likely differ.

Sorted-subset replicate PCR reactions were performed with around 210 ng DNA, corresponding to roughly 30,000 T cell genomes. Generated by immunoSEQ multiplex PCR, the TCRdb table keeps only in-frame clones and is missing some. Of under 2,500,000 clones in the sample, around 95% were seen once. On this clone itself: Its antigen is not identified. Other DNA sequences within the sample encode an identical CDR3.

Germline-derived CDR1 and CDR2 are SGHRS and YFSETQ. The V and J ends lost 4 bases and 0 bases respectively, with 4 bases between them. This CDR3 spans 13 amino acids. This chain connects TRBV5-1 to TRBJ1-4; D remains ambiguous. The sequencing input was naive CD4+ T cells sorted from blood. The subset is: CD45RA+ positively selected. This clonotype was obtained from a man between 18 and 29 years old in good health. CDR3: CASSRATNEKLFF. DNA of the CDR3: TGCGCCAGCAGCAGGGCAACTAATGAAAAACTGTTTTTT.